These 27 T cell receptor beta chains were sequenced from one sample in a study of T-cell memory formation after mild COVID-19. Each CDR3 protein gets one entry after TCRdb re-called the 5' RACE reads with MiXCR. Among roughly 310,000 distinct CDR3 sequences listed, 15% were seen once. The sample comprised PBMCs or a T cell subset sorted from them (not recorded which). The receptors shown here come from a young man who had mild COVID-19 (a few samples of this study predate the infection). Cell type and time point are not known.

This clonotype was seen only a few times. This chain uses TRBV4-3 with TRBJ2-1; D could derive from TRBD1 or TRBD2 (5 bases each). This CDR3 spans 16 amino acids. In germline, CDR1 is LGHNA, CDR2 YSLEER. V lost 4 bases, J lost 12 bases, and 25 bases lay in between. The CDR3 is CASSRTGAAGKEWQFF. CDR3 DNA: TGCGCCAGCAGCCGCACTGGGGCGGCGGGCAAGGAGTGGCAGTTCTTC.

This clonotype was seen a handful of times. The rearrangement uses TRBV7-9 and TRBJ1-4, with D unclear. The CDR3 has 13 amino acids. Germline CDR1 reads SEHNR; CDR2 reads FQNEAQ (reference sequence). V lost 5 bases and J lost 2, with 6 bases in between. The CDR3 DNA reads TGTGCCAGCAGCCGAGCCACTAATGAAAAACTGTTTTTT. Translating gives CASSRATNEKLFF.

This chain uses TRBV6-2 or TRBV6-3 with TRBJ2-3, with D possibly matching TRBD2 (5 bases). The CDR3 totals 15 residues. Trimming shortened V by 2 bases and J by 2 bases, and 11 bases separated the two germline ends. Germline CDR1 is MNHEY and CDR2 is SVGEGT. This CDR3 is CASSYELGNTDTQYF. The CDR3 coding sequence is TGTGCCAGCAGTTACGAACTAGGGAACACAGATACGCAGTATTTT.

This clonotype was seen at least ten times. The chain is built from TRBV29-1 and TRBJ2-1; 7 bases match TRBD2. V dropped 6 bases and J dropped 0; count of bases not matched to a gene: 14. This CDR3 is built from 17 residues. The germline gives CDR1 SQVTM, CDR2 ANQGSEA. This CDR3 reads CSVLARGNLGSYNEQFF. In nucleotides, the CDR3 is TGCAGCGTATTAGCGCGGGGGAATTTGGGCTCCTACAATGAGCAGTTCTTC.

This clonotype appeared a few times. This chain joins TRBV19 and TRBJ1-2, with D possibly being TRBD1 (5 bases). This CDR3 spans 13 amino acids. CDR1 LNHDA and CDR2 SQIVND come from the germline V gene (reference sequence). Trimming took off 7 bases at V and 4 bases at J, with 13 bases between the two ends. CDR3 bases: TGTGCCAGTAATCCTCCGGGGGTCTATGGCTACACCTTC. Its translation is CASNPPGVYGYTF.

This clonotype turned up a few times. The chain is built from TRBV12-5 and TRBJ2-2, with D uncertain. Germline assignment: CDR1 LGHNT and CDR2 FRNRAP. V shed 1 base and J shed 3 bases, with 9 bases lying between them. This CDR3 contains 15 residues. In nucleotides, the CDR3 is TGTGCTAGTGGTTTGGGACCTTTGCACACCGGGGAGCTGTTTTTT. Its protein is CASGLGPLHTGELFF.

This clonotype was recorded a few times. This sequence joins TRBV5-4 and TRBJ1-4; D not certain. V was cut by 5 bases and J by 6 bases, with 20 bases left in between. CDR3 length: 16 residues. CDR1 SGHNT and CDR2 YYREEE come from the germline V gene (reference sequence). The CDR3 is CASSHRSPASYEKLFF. CDR3 DNA sequence: TGTGCCAGCAGTCATAGATCCCCGGCCTCCTATGAAAAACTGTTTTTT.

V usage is TRBV20-1 and J usage is TRBJ1-5; a possible D gene is TRBD1 (6 bases). The CDR3 consists of 13 residues. The germline CDR1 and CDR2 sequences are DFQATT and SNEGSKA (reference sequence). Trimming pared 3 bases from V and 6 bases from J, leaving 12 bases between. DNA for the CDR3: TGCAGTGCTAGTAGCAGGGGAGGTCAGCCCCAGCATTTT. Translating it yields CSASSRGGQPQHF.

J is TRBJ2-1 and V is TRBV12-3 or TRBV12-4; D might be TRBD1 (7 bases). Trimming cost V 3 bases and J 6 bases, with 15 bases left between them. This CDR3 spans 15 amino acids. CDR3 bases: TGTGCCAGCAGTTTTGGCAGGGGGGCCTCCAATGAGCAGTTCTTC. Its translation: CASSFGRGASNEQFF.

This clonotype was picked up a small number of times. V gene TRBV20-1 combines with J gene TRBJ2-5, with a possible D match to TRBD1 (5 bases). The germline gives CDR1 DFQATT, CDR2 SNEGSKA (reference sequence). CDR3 size: 13 residues. V lost 4 bases and J 9 bases, leaving 18 bases between the germline ends. DNA for the CDR3: TGCAGTGCTACAGACCACAGGCGTACGGCCCAGTACTTC. Translated: CSATDHRRTAQYF.

The chain combines TRBV3-1 with TRBJ1-2; D call uncertain. The CDR3 covers 14 residues. Germline V CDR1 and CDR2: LGHDT, YNNKEL (reference sequence). V was pared by 4 bases and J by 2 bases, with 11 bases between. The CDR3 bases are TGTGCCAGCAGCCTCCTCGACGGGAACTATGGCTACACCTTC. Its translation is CASSLLDGNYGYTF.

V and J are TRBV20-1 and TRBJ1-6; no definite D call. Trimming left V 3 bases short and J 7 bases short, with 13 bases between. Germline CDR1 reads DFQATT; CDR2 reads SNEGSKA (reference sequence). The CDR3 covers 14 residues. As DNA, the CDR3 is TGCAGTGCTAGGTTCTCAGCGAAAAATTCACCCCTCCACTTT. Translated: CSARFSAKNSPLHF.

A few counts support this clonotype. The chain recombines TRBV10-3 with TRBJ2-7; 7 nucleotides line up with TRBD1. Trimming took 6 bases from V and 2 from J; bases not matched to a gene: 7. In germline, CDR1 is ENHRY, CDR2 SYGVKD. The CDR3 sequence is 14 residues long. The CDR3 DNA sequence: TGTGCCATCAGAGGGACAGAAAGACCCTACGAGCAGTACTTC. Its protein is CAIRGTERPYEQYF.

The table lists this clonotype with a few counts. J is TRBJ1-2 and V is TRBV7-9, with D maybe TRBD1 (5 bases). This CDR3 region has 15 residues. The ends were cut back, 6 bases at V and 0 bases at J, with 14 bases in the middle. The germline V gene encodes CDR1 SEHNR and CDR2 FQNEAQ (reference sequence). The CDR3: CASSPAGLSNYGYTF. CDR3 bases: TGTGCCAGCAGTCCCGCGGGGCTGTCTAACTATGGCTACACCTTC.

This clonotype was counted a few times. The chain is built from TRBV12-3 or TRBV12-4 and TRBJ2-2, with TRBD2 identical over 7 bases. The CDR3 extends over 14 amino acids. Trimming removed 7 bases from V and 5 bases from J; junction bases left unmatched: 7. In DNA, the CDR3 is TGTGCCAGCAACTGGGAAGCGGGGACCGGGGAGCTGTTTTTT. Encoded protein: CASNWEAGTGELFF.

This clonotype turned up a few times. V and J are TRBV29-1 and TRBJ1-2; TRBD1 matches 10 bases. The CDR3 length is 15 residues. Per germline, CDR1 SQVTM and CDR2 ANQGSEA. The J segment lost 0 bases and the V segment lost 7 bases, leaving 8 bases of the junction unmatched. The CDR3 is CSATPGQGANYGYTF. In DNA, the CDR3 is TGCAGCGCAACCCCCGGACAGGGGGCTAACTATGGCTACACCTTC.

The DNA of the CDR3 is TGCGCCAGCAGCCAAGATGGGGCCGGGACTGAAGCTTTCTTT. Protein product: CASSQDGAGTEAFF. V and J are TRBV4-3 and TRBJ1-1; tentatively, D is TRBD1 (5 bases). Germline CDR1 reads LGHNA; CDR2 reads YSLEER. The CDR3 sequence is 14 residues long. The V end lost 0 bases, the J end lost 5 bases, and 10 bases lay between the germline ends.

This clonotype has a count of ten or more. The chain recombines TRBV4-1 with TRBJ2-1; a weak D match, TRBD1 (6 bases). Germline-derived CDR1 and CDR2 are MGHRA and YSYEKL. The CDR3 is 15 amino acids. The V and J ends lost 0 bases and 8 bases respectively, with 14 bases between them. The DNA of the CDR3 is TGCGCCAGCAGCCAAGAATTAGGCAGGGGCGATGAGCAGTTCTTC. Amino acid sequence: CASSQELGRGDEQFF.

V gene TRBV20-1 combines with J gene TRBJ2-5, with a possible D match to TRBD2 (5 bases). The germline CDR1 and CDR2 sequences are DFQATT and SNEGSKA (reference sequence). This CDR3 spans 14 amino acids. V lost 0 bases to trimming and J lost 6 bases, with 14 bases between them. CDR3 DNA: TGCAGTGCTAGAGATCCACAGAGGGCTAAGACCCAGTACTTC. It translates to CSARDPQRAKTQYF.

This clonotype showed up just a few times. The J gene is TRBJ1-5, the V gene TRBV11-2; TRBD1 agrees at 12 bases. This CDR3 spans 15 amino acids. The germline gives CDR1 SGHAT, CDR2 FQNNGV. The trim removed 5 bases at V and 3 bases at J, leaving 2 bases unmatched. The DNA of the CDR3 is TGTGCCAGCAGCAGGGGACAGGGGGCCAATCAGCCCCAGCATTTT. It codes for CASSRGQGANQPQHF.

In its sample, this clonotype was seen many times. The chain recombines TRBV7-8 with TRBJ2-5, with D possibly being TRBD1 (6 bases). This CDR3 contains 13 residues. The V end lost 5 bases, the J end lost 5 bases, and 12 bases lay between the germline ends. Looked up from germline, CDR1 is SGHVS and CDR2 is FQNEAQ. DNA of the CDR3: TGTGCCAGCAGCCTTGGACAGCGGGAGACCCAGTACTTC. Its translation: CASSLGQRETQYF.

This clonotype showed up just a few times. This chain links TRBV12-5 with TRBJ2-1; D unresolved. With 2 bases removed from V and 8 bases from J, the gap between germline ends came to 19 bases. The CDR3 spans 16 residues. Germline V gene data show CDR1 as LGHNT and CDR2 as FRNRAP. The CDR3 protein is CASGLFDLRVEDEQFF. CDR3 DNA: TGTGCTAGTGGTTTGTTTGATCTTAGAGTTGAGGATGAGCAGTTCTTC.

This clonotype was counted many times. The chain carries TRBV4-3 and TRBJ2-3, with a tentative D call TRBD1 (6 bases). With 1 base removed from V and 4 bases from J, the gap between germline ends came to 12 bases. The CDR3 contains 15 residues. Germline loops: CDR1 LGHNA, CDR2 YSLEER. The CDR3 DNA is TGCGCCAGCAGCCAAGGGACAGTGACGGCAGATACGCAGTATTTT. As protein: CASSQGTVTADTQYF.

The chain links TRBV4-1 to TRBJ2-5; maybe TRBD1 (5 bases). Germline V gene sequence: CDR1 MGHRA, CDR2 YSYEKL. V was shortened by 1 base and J by 3 bases, with 9 bases between the two germline ends. The CDR3 totals 14 residues. The CDR3 DNA reads as TGCGCCAGCAGCCAAGGGGTCAGGGAAGAGACCCAGTACTTC. Translating it yields CASSQGVREETQYF.

This clonotype was found many times. Here the CDR3 reads CASSLSGAYEQYV. Here the CDR3 DNA reads TGTGCCAGCAGCCTCTCCGGGGCCTACGAGCAGTACGTC. This chain uses TRBV7-6 with TRBJ2-7; maybe TRBD2 (5 bases). Germline values: CDR1 SGHVS, CDR2 FNYEAQ. Deletions cut 5 bases from V and 2 bases from J, with 10 bases between. CDR3 length equals 13 residues.

The chain joins TRBV6-4 to TRBJ2-7, with 7 positions matching TRBD1. CDR3 length equals 12 residues. The germline V gene has CDR1 MRHNA and CDR2 SNTAGT. Trimming removed 2 bases from V and 6 bases from J; junction bases left unmatched: 1. This CDR3 is CASSDPGGEQYV. The CDR3 region has the DNA TGTGCCAGCAGTGACCCAGGGGGCGAGCAGTACGTC.

The chain uses TRBV12-3 or TRBV12-4 and TRBJ1-1, with TRBD1 as a possible D gene (5 bases). The germline V and J ends were trimmed by 3 bases and 13 bases, with 12 bases remaining between them. The CDR3 is 11 residues long. CDR3: CASSFGRALFF. The CDR3 DNA is TGTGCCAGCAGTTTTGGCAGGGCCCTTTTCTTT.